Shown below are 17 T cell receptor beta chains from a single sample sequenced in a study of spatial heterogeneity in lung cancer. Study-wide results and caveats: Within tumors, counts of expanded alpha and beta TCRs tracked tumor mutation counts.

TCRdb called the 5' RACE reads again in MiXCR, with one record for every CDR3 protein. Of 8,500 to 10,000 distinct CDR3 sequences detected, roughly 8.4% appear once; the ten largest clones hold around 25%. Regarding time point: sample taken at primary tumor resection. No antigen has been assigned to these receptors. This material consisted of lung tumor tissue, taken at surgery. All receptors derive from a male donor with early-stage non-small cell lung cancer.

This clonotype came up many times. CDR3 residues: CASSLASGTAYEQYF. The DNA for the CDR3 is TGTGCCAGCAGCTTAGCTTCGGGGACAGCCTACGAGCAGTACTTC. The chain uses TRBV11-2 and TRBJ2-7; TRBD1 matches 7 bases. Per the germline V gene, CDR1 is SGHAT and CDR2 is FQNNGV. J was trimmed by 2 bases and V by 1 base; bases with no gene match: 5. CDR3 length: 15 amino acids.

This clonotype was seen only a few times. The chain combines TRBV2 with TRBJ2-3; D ambiguous. V dropped 2 bases and J dropped 12 bases, with 12 bases sitting between them. CDR1 SNHLY and CDR2 FYNNEI come from the germline V gene. The CDR3 length is 12 residues. The DNA of the CDR3 is TGTGCCAGCAGTGAAATAGTACAGCTACAGTATTTT. This encodes CASSEIVQLQYF. The full variable domain, in which reference TRBV2 and TRBJ2-3 provide the parts outside the CDR3, is EPEVTQTPSHQVTQMGQEVILRCVPISNHLYFYWYRQILGQKVEFLVSFYNNEISEKSEIFDDQFSVERPDGSNFTLKIRSTKLEDSAMYFCASSEIVQLQYFGPGTRLTVL.

This clonotype is termed medium-sized. The J gene is TRBJ2-7, the V gene TRBV3-1; maybe TRBD1 (6 bases). Germline V lookup: CDR1 LGHDT, CDR2 YNNKEL (reference sequence). The CDR3 is made up of 15 amino acids. V was cut by 0 bases and J by 2 bases, with 11 bases left in between. The CDR3 loop is CASSQDPTGTYEQYF. CDR3 DNA sequence: TGTGCCAGCAGCCAAGACCCCACAGGGACCTACGAGCAGTACTTC.

This clonotype has at least ten counts. The CDR3 coding sequence is TGTGCCAGCAGTCATCCGGGACAGAATAATTCACCCCTCCACTTT. This sequence encodes CASSHPGQNNSPLHF. The chain has TRBV2 and TRBJ1-6; TRBD1 agrees at 7 bases. The J segment lost 5 bases and the V segment lost 5 bases, leaving 6 bases of the junction unmatched. The CDR3 covers 15 residues. Germline V gene sequence: CDR1 SNHLY, CDR2 FYNNEI.

This clonotype was counted a few times. For the CDR3, the DNA is TGCAGTGCTCAGACAGGGGCTACTGAAAAACTGTTTTTT. It encodes CSAQTGATEKLFF. The genes are TRBV20-1 and TRBJ1-4; 8 bases align to TRBD1. After removal of 5 bases from V and 7 bases from J, the junction contained 6 bases not matched to a gene. Per germline, CDR1 DFQATT and CDR2 SNEGSKA (reference sequence). This CDR3 contains 13 residues.

This clonotype was seen repeatedly, ten times or more. The chain combines TRBV7-9 with TRBJ2-2; D is unclear. This CDR3 is built from 12 residues. V was cut by 2 bases and J by 6 bases, with 4 bases left in between. Per germline, CDR1 SEHNR and CDR2 FQNEAQ (reference sequence). The CDR3 protein is CASSLRAGELFF. The CDR3 DNA sequence: TGTGCCAGCAGCTTACGCGCCGGGGAGCTGTTTTTT.

This clonotype was recorded many times. The chain is built from TRBV27 and TRBJ1-1, with D hard to call. Germline CDR1 MNHEY, CDR2 SMNVEV (reference sequence). Trimming shortened V by 3 bases and J by 7 bases, and 12 bases separated the two germline ends. CDR3 size: 13 residues. CDR3 in amino acids: CASSLGRPHEAFF. CDR3 DNA: TGTGCCAGCAGTTTGGGTAGGCCTCATGAAGCTTTCTTT.

This clonotype was picked up many times. The J gene is TRBJ1-1, the V gene TRBV10-3, with 8 bases fitting TRBD1. Germline values: CDR1 ENHRY, CDR2 SYGVKD. The CDR3 loop spans 15 amino acids. The trim removed 4 bases at V and 4 bases at J, leaving 8 bases unmatched. CDR3 amino acids: CAISGDDRGATEAFF. DNA for the CDR3: TGTGCCATCAGTGGCGACGACAGGGGTGCCACTGAAGCTTTCTTT.

This clonotype was found a few times. This rearrangement joins TRBV20-1 to TRBJ2-1; 8 bases fit TRBD2. The CDR3 consists of 16 residues. In germline, CDR1 is DFQATT, CDR2 SNEGSKA (reference sequence). The V gene end was trimmed by 5 bases and the J gene end by 7 bases; junction bases not matched to a gene: 16. CDR3 loop: CSAGVVASGSTNEQFF. DNA for the CDR3: TGCAGTGCTGGAGTGGTGGCCAGCGGGAGCACAAATGAGCAGTTCTTC.

In its sample, this clonotype was seen many times. The gene calls are TRBV21-1 and TRBJ1-5; the table calls TRBD1, which could not be checked here. TRBV21-1 is a known pseudogene. This CDR3 is built from 14 residues. CDR3 loop: CASSNDRAGQPQHF. The DNA for the CDR3 is TGTGCCAGCAGCAATGACAGGGCCGGTCAGCCCCAGCATTTT.

This clonotype was seen a few times. CDR3 region: CASSNRDSLTGELFF. The CDR3 DNA is TGTGCCAGCAGCAACCGGGACAGTCTAACCGGGGAGCTGTTTTTT. This sequence joins TRBV7-2 and TRBJ2-2, with 7 bases matching TRBD1. The germline CDR1 and CDR2 sequences are SGHTA and FQGNSA. V shed 5 bases and J 5 bases; nucleotides not matched to a gene: 8. The CDR3 extends over 15 amino acids.

This clonotype was recorded many times. The chain recombines TRBV7-9 with TRBJ1-5, with D tentatively TRBD1 (5 bases). The CDR3 runs to 13 residues. V lost 2 bases and J 11 bases, leaving 13 bases between the germline ends. CDR1 and CDR2 from the germline V gene are SEHNR and FQNEAQ (reference sequence). The CDR3 bases are TGTGCCAGCAGCTTAAACGGGGCGGGAGCCCAGCATTTT. It specifies CASSLNGAGAQHF.

This chain uses TRBV7-9 with TRBJ1-2; D unclear. Germline CDR1 and CDR2: SEHNR and FQNEAQ (reference sequence). V was cut by 4 bases and J by 4 bases, with 19 bases left in between. The length of the CDR3 is 16 residues. The CDR3 protein is CASSSGYGLGSYGYTF. CDR3 nucleotides: TGTGCCAGCAGCTCAGGTTATGGACTGGGTTCCTATGGCTACACCTTC.

In its sample, this clonotype is medium-sized (0.01 to 0.1%). This chain joins TRBV9 and TRBJ2-5; 9 nucleotides line up with TRBD1. The ends lost 3 bases at V and 7 bases at J; junction bases unmatched: 7. The germline V gene has CDR1 SGDLS and CDR2 YYNGEE. The CDR3 has 14 residues. The CDR3 DNA reads TGTGCCAGCAGCGAGGGGACAGGGCTTTGGACCCAGTACTTC. Residues: CASSEGTGLWTQYF.

This clonotype was observed a few times. J is TRBJ2-7 and V is TRBV5-1; TRBD1 matches at 12 bases. The germline V gene has CDR1 SGHRS and CDR2 YFSETQ. The CDR3 contains 16 residues. The junction had 14 bases not matched to a gene; V was cut back by 6 bases and J by 7 bases. The CDR3 DNA reads TGCGCCAGCACCCGGGCATACGGGACAGGGGGCGAGGAGCAGTACTTC. This gives the protein CASTRAYGTGGEEQYF.

By sample fraction, this clonotype is medium-sized. The rearrangement joins TRBV6-2 or TRBV6-3 to TRBJ1-1; 7 bases line up with TRBD1. Germline CDR1 reads MNHEY; CDR2 reads SVGEGT. Losses at the gene ends were 5 bases for V and 2 bases for J; bases not matched to a gene: 8. The CDR3 runs 15 residues. The CDR3 here is CASSAKQGYNTEAFF. CDR3 in DNA: TGTGCCAGCAGTGCCAAACAGGGGTATAACACTGAAGCTTTCTTT.

This clonotype has ten or more counts. The rearrangement uses TRBV12-3 or TRBV12-4 and TRBJ1-2; TRBD1 matches 8 bases. The V and J ends lost 4 bases and 2 bases, in that order; junction bases with no gene match: 0. The length of the CDR3 is 13 residues. CDR3 nucleotide sequence: TGTGCCAGCAGTTGGACAGGGAACTATGGCTACACCTTC. Translating gives CASSWTGNYGYTF.